This TCR beta chain was captured in a study of CD8 T cells in ankylosing spondylitis (dated by TCRdb to 2017 to 2019). Study-wide context: The study set out to find disease-linked TCR variants by profiling T cell receptor beta repertoires in ankylosing spondylitis patients and healthy donors. Peripheral blood was sampled, and synovial fluid was also collected from ankylosing spondylitis patients. In total, the full study cohort was made up of 110 or so healthy donors and about two dozen ankylosing spondylitis patients.

Sequencing relied on an Illumina HiSeq 2500. TCR beta libraries were prepared by quantitative 5'-RACE with molecular barcodes. The original pipeline was this. A new computational method, built on a probabilistic model of VDJ rearrangement, was used to identify disease-linked TCR variants. TCRdb ran its own pipeline on the public reads, namely fastp trimming at Q25 and MiXCR clone calling, and kept in-frame beta chains. For every CDR3 protein sequence, its rows merge into one entry that carries the most common genes and DNA. The V and J calls here are based on TCRdb, not the publication. In all, the sample holds 300,000 to 350,000 distinct CDR3 sequences, and around 20% of those were seen once. The ten biggest clones cover about 3.7% of the sample. This clonotype was detected only a few times. Its cognate antigen has yet to be identified. Base-call qualities are not available, and no considerably larger clone is one nucleotide away.

CDR1 is given as DFQATT and CDR2 as SNEGSKA, both from the germline V gene (reference sequence). Including the terminal cysteine and phenylalanine, the CDR3 comprises 13 residues. Of the read, only the CDR3 DNA is kept; its 39 bases are in frame from base 1. V is shortened by 2 bases, J by 4 bases, and the region joining them spans 11 bases. Paper-wide results and their limitations: A CD8+ phenotype was shown by the disease-linked clones, which were found at relatively low frequencies in peripheral blood. Some motif variants were previously reported in synovial fluid and blood of reactive arthritis patients, suggesting common disease-initiation mechanisms. Significant enrichment of the disease-linked clones was reported in matched synovial fluid samples from ankylosing spondylitis patients. Blood from ankylosing spondylitis patients appeared to be characterized by a TCR beta motif made up of fewer than ten highly homologous amino acid variants.

The rearrangement joined TRBV20-1 to TRBJ1-1; the D gene is not confidently resolved. Source material: blood, either unsorted or a sorted T cell fraction (not recorded which). The clonotype was recovered from a female donor with ankylosing spondylitis or in good health (not recorded which). CDR3 sequence: CSARTGTGTEAFF. The bases are TGCAGTGCTAGAACCGGAACGGGCACTGAAGCTTTCTTT.